Listed below are T cell receptor beta chains from one sample, sequenced in a study of blood T cell repertoires in COVID-19. The assay was immunoSEQ multiplex PCR, and TCRdb's table has in-frame clones only and misses some. The sample records about 140,000 clones, roughly 84% being singletons. The sample was peripheral blood. The receptors come from a woman aged 60-70 years with acute or convalescent COVID-19. The CDR3 runs from the conserved cysteine through the conserved F or W. D genes are given only for firm matches. Rows may omit the clone size; those that give it use once, few, many or a size class.

j_call: TRBJ2-7
clone_size: -
d_call: -
v_call: TRBV10-2
cdr3_nt: TGCGCCAGCAGGGACTGGAACGAGCAGTACTTC
cdr3_aa: CASRDWNEQYF

j_call: TRBJ1-3
clone_size: -
d_call: -
v_call: TRBV7-2
cdr3_nt: TGTGCCAGCAGCTCGTTGGGGGGGCGAGGAAACACCATATATTTT
cdr3_aa: CASSSLGGRGNTIYF

j_call: TRBJ2-2
clone_size: once
d_call: TRBD2
v_call: TRBV9
cdr3_nt: TGTGCCAGCAGCGCCGACCTTGGGCGGGGGGGCCGGGGCACCGGGGAGCTGTTTTTT
cdr3_aa: CASSADLGRGGRGTGELFF

j_call: TRBJ2-3
clone_size: -
d_call: -
v_call: TRBV20-1
cdr3_nt: TGCAGTTGTGAGCCGGCAGATACGCAGTATTTT
cdr3_aa: CSCEPADTQYF

j_call: TRBJ2-1
clone_size: -
d_call: TRBD1
v_call: TRBV7-3
cdr3_nt: TGTGCCAGCAGCAGAACCGGGACAGGGACTGGTGGGGAGCAGTTCTTC
cdr3_aa: CASSRTGTGTGGEQFF

j_call: TRBJ2-5
clone_size: -
d_call: -
v_call: TRBV9
cdr3_nt: TGTGCCAGCAGCGTAGAACCGGTTTCCCAAGAGACCCAGTACTTC
cdr3_aa: CASSVEPVSQETQYF

j_call: TRBJ2-1
clone_size: -
d_call: TRBD2
v_call: TRBV19
cdr3_nt: TGTGCCAGTAGTATTCCTAGCGGGGGGGCTAGGAATGAGCAGTTCTTC
cdr3_aa: CASSIPSGGARNEQFF

j_call: TRBJ2-7
clone_size: -
d_call: TRBD2
v_call: TRBV28
cdr3_nt: TGTGCCAGCAGTCTCCGCGGGAGCGGGCTAAGGTACTACGAGCAGTACTTC
cdr3_aa: CASSLRGSGLRYYEQYF

j_call: TRBJ2-7
clone_size: -
d_call: -
v_call: TRBV6-5
cdr3_nt: TGTGCCAGCAGTTACTCGTCCTCCGGGAACGAGCAGTACTTC
cdr3_aa: CASSYSSSGNEQYF

j_call: TRBJ2-5
clone_size: once
d_call: -
v_call: TRBV3-1/TRBV3-2
cdr3_nt: TGTGCCAGCAGCCAAGACAGGAAAGAGACCCAGTACTTC
cdr3_aa: CASSQDRKETQYF

j_call: TRBJ2-1
clone_size: -
d_call: TRBD2
v_call: TRBV7-9
cdr3_nt: TGTGCCAGCAGCCAACTAGCGGGTTCGATCAATGAGCAGTTCTTC
cdr3_aa: CASSQLAGSINEQFF

j_call: TRBJ2-2
clone_size: few
d_call: -
v_call: TRBV5-1
cdr3_nt: TGCGCCAGCAGCTTCCTGAACACCGGGGAGCTGTTTTTT
cdr3_aa: CASSFLNTGELFF

j_call: TRBJ2-7
clone_size: -
d_call: TRBD2
v_call: TRBV15
cdr3_nt: TGTGCCACCAGCTCGGGCGGGGGATTCTACGAGCAGTACTTC
cdr3_aa: CATSSGGGFYEQYF

j_call: TRBJ2-7
clone_size: -
d_call: -
v_call: TRBV19
cdr3_nt: TGTGCCAGTAGTATATCCGGAGTCATTAATTCCCTCGAGCAGTACTTC
cdr3_aa: CASSISGVINSLEQYF

j_call: TRBJ1-2
clone_size: -
d_call: TRBD1
v_call: TRBV7-2
cdr3_nt: TGTGCCAGCAGCTTAGGACAGGGCGGAAACTATGGCTACACCTTC
cdr3_aa: CASSLGQGGNYGYTF

j_call: TRBJ1-5
clone_size: -
d_call: -
v_call: TRBV29-1
cdr3_nt: TGCAGCGTTGGGGAGGAAAGCAATCAGCCCCAGCATTTT
cdr3_aa: CSVGEESNQPQHF

j_call: TRBJ2-7
clone_size: -
d_call: -
v_call: TRBV3-1/TRBV3-2
cdr3_nt: TGTGCCAGCAGCCAAGAGACCGCAGGGTTGGGGGAGCAGTACTTC
cdr3_aa: CASSQETAGLGEQYF

j_call: TRBJ1-6
clone_size: -
d_call: -
v_call: TRBV28
cdr3_nt: TGTGCCAGCAGTTCACCCGCCGGGACATCGGGGTCACCCCTCCACTTT
cdr3_aa: CASSSPAGTSGSPLHF

j_call: TRBJ2-5
clone_size: -
d_call: -
v_call: TRBV6-5
cdr3_nt: TGTGCCAGCAGTTTCCTGGAGACCCAGTACTTC
cdr3_aa: CASSFLETQYF

j_call: TRBJ2-7
clone_size: -
d_call: -
v_call: TRBV23-1
cdr3_nt: TGCGCCAGTACGGGCAGGGACTCCTACGAGCAGTACTTC
cdr3_aa: CASTGRDSYEQYF

j_call: TRBJ1-2
clone_size: -
d_call: TRBD1
v_call: TRBV5-6
cdr3_nt: TGTGCCAGCAGCCGACAGGGGGGTGGCTACACCTTC
cdr3_aa: CASSRQGGGYTF

j_call: TRBJ1-5
clone_size: once
d_call: -
v_call: TRBV18
cdr3_nt: TGTGCCAGCTCACCCAATGCAGATCAGCCCCAGCATTTT
cdr3_aa: CASSPNADQPQHF

j_call: TRBJ2-7
clone_size: -
d_call: -
v_call: TRBV29-1
cdr3_nt: TGCAGCGTGGTATTAACGGACGAGCAGTACTTC
cdr3_aa: CSVVLTDEQYF

j_call: TRBJ2-7
clone_size: -
d_call: -
v_call: TRBV5-4
cdr3_nt: TGTGCCAGCAGCGTCGCAGGGGTACCCGAGCAGTACTTC
cdr3_aa: CASSVAGVPEQYF

j_call: TRBJ1-3
clone_size: -
d_call: TRBD1
v_call: TRBV23-1
cdr3_nt: TGCGCCAGCAGACACAGGGGCCCGGTAAACACCATATATTTT
cdr3_aa: CASRHRGPVNTIYF

j_call: TRBJ1-2
clone_size: -
d_call: -
v_call: TRBV7-2
cdr3_nt: TGTGCCAGCAGCTTATCCACAAACTATGGCTACACCTTC
cdr3_aa: CASSLSTNYGYTF

j_call: TRBJ2-1
clone_size: -
d_call: TRBD1
v_call: TRBV11-3
cdr3_nt: TGTGCCAGCAGGGACAGGGAACTGCGGAATGAGCAGTTCTTC
cdr3_aa: CASRDRELRNEQFF

j_call: TRBJ2-7
clone_size: -
d_call: TRBD1
v_call: TRBV6-1
cdr3_nt: TGTGCCAGCAGTGAAACAGGGGCTTACGAGCAGTACTTC
cdr3_aa: CASSETGAYEQYF

j_call: TRBJ2-1
clone_size: -
d_call: TRBD2
v_call: TRBV4-3
cdr3_nt: TGCGCCAGCAGCCTGGGGGCTAGCGGGGGTAACAATGAGCAGTTCTTC
cdr3_aa: CASSLGASGGNNEQFF

j_call: TRBJ1-1
clone_size: -
d_call: -
v_call: TRBV7-9
cdr3_nt: TGTGCCAGCAGATCCGGGAATCTGAACACTGAAGCTTTCTTT
cdr3_aa: CASRSGNLNTEAFF